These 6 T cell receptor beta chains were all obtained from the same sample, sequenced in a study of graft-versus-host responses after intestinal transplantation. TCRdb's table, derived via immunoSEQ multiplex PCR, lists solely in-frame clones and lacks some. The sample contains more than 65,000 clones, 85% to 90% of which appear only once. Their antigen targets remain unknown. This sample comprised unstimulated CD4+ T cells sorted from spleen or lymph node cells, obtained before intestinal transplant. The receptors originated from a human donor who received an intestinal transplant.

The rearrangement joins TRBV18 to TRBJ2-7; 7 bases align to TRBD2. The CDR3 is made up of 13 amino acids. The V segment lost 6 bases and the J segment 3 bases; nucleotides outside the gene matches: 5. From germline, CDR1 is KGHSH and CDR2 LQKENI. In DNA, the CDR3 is TGTGCCAGCTCCCCGGGGAGGGGCTACGAGCAGTACTTC. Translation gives CASSPGRGYEQYF.

This chain's CDR3 is CASSAIAGGPREQYF. The CDR3 DNA reads TGTGCCAGCAGCGCCATAGCGGGAGGGCCTAGGGAGCAGTACTTC. The chain carries TRBV7-2 and TRBJ2-7; the match to TRBD2 covers 11 bases. V trimming: 5 bases; J trimming: 7 bases; junction bases outside the gene matches: 10. This CDR3 comprises 15 residues. Germline V gene lookup returns CDR1 SGHTA and CDR2 FQGNSA.

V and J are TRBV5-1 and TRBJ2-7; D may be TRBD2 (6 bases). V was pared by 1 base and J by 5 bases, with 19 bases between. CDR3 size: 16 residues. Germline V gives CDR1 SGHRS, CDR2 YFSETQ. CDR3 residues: CASSLSRLAAGHEQYF. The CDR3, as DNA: TGCGCCAGCAGCTTGTCTCGACTGGCGGCGGGGCACGAGCAGTACTTC.

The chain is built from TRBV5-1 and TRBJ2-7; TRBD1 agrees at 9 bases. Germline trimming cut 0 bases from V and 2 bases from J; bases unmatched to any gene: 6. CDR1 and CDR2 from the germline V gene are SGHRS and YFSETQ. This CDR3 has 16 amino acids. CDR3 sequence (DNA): TGCGCCAGCAGCTTGGACCCGGGACAGGGTACCTACGAGCAGTACTTC. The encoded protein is CASSLDPGQGTYEQYF.

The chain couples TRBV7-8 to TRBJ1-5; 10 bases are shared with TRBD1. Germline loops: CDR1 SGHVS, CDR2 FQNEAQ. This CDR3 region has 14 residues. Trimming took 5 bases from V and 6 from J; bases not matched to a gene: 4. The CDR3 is CASSLGDRGQPQHF. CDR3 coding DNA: TGTGCCAGCAGCCTAGGGGACAGGGGTCAGCCCCAGCATTTT. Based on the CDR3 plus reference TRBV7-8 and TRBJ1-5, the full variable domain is GAGVSQSPRYKVAKRGQDVALRCDPISGHVSLFWYQQALGQGPEFLTYFQNEAQLDKSGLPSDRFFAERPEGSVSTLKIQRTQQEDSAVYLCASSLGDRGQPQHFGDGTRLSIL.

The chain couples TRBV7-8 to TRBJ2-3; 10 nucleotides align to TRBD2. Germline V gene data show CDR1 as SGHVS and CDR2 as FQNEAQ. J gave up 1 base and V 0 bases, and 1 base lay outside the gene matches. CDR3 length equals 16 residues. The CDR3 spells CASSLALAGGTDTQYF. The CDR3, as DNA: TGTGCCAGCAGCTTAGCGCTAGCGGGAGGCACAGATACGCAGTATTTT.